The T cell receptor beta chain under discussion was sequenced for a study of beta chain features in type 1 diabetes (dated by TCRdb to the late 2010s). The study in broad terms: No differences in mean age, gender distribution, total cell number or subset yield were found between patients and healthy donors. A total of around 110,000,000 sorted cells were examined across all samples, and RNA yield correlated strongly with the number of cells per subset. The study compared the TCRB repertoires of sorted circulating CD4+ T cell subsets in recently diagnosed type 1 diabetes patients with those in matched healthy donors. Whereas all 30 or so donors provided naive and central memory subsets, regulatory and stem cell-like memory subsets were isolated from just 8 patients and about 8 healthy donors.

Each donor gave one peripheral blood draw, approximately 100 mL on average, collected into heparinised tubes. Using a panel that included CD45RO, CCR7, CD25, CD127, CD95 and CD27, naive, central memory, regulatory and stem cell-like memory CD4+ T cells were sorted on a BD FACSAria II. A purity above 95% was achieved for all sorted populations. Right away, PBMCs were isolated by Lymphoprep density gradient centrifugation and were stained directly, with no culture step. Samples were stained and sorted in pairs, with one healthy donor and one patient per experiment, so that batch effects were minimized. With regard to this clone: Its target antigen remains unknown. No quality values exist for individual bases; no much larger clone is one base distant.

The High Capacity cDNA Reverse Transcription Kit was used to reverse transcribe all of the isolated RNA, meaning that expressed TCRB transcripts were what got sequenced. Deep immunoSEQ sequencing was applied to naive, central memory and regulatory T cell samples, giving an average of roughly 3.5 million total reads per sample. After sorted cells were lysed in RLT buffer, RNA was extracted with DNase-treated RNeasy Micro or Mini kits, with the choice depending on cell number. To prevent cross-contamination, each cell subset was processed individually, whereas patient and healthy donor samples were processed jointly. The immunoSEQ multiplex PCR was used to amplify TCRB sequences from cDNA, generating 87-bp fragments that spanned the CDR3 region. Amplicons were sequenced on the Illumina HiSeq platform. The original methods were these. Synthetic template baselines were used to correct PCR bias computationally, reads within Hamming distance 2 were collapsed together, and singletons that could not be merged were discarded. By aligning reads against IMGT, V, D and J genes, CDR3 length, and insertions or deletions at six rearrangement sites were assigned. Clonotype counts were normalized to sorted cell number within each subset before computing true diversity and Gini coefficients with the tcR R package. Repertoire sharing was quantified using the overlap coefficient calculated on TCRB nucleotide sequences. As a proxy for the pre-selection repertoire, out-of-frame TCRB sequences from naive cells were analyzed. This is the immuneACCESS table as TCRdb keeps it, with only in-frame sequences that have V and J called. A part of the clones is gone; compared with another copy, unresolved V genes explain less than half, and the rest is unexplained. V, J and clone size are taken as reported in that table, and D and trimming were inferred from the DNA itself. Present in this sample are around 430,000 clones, approximately 31% of which were seen just once. Around 0.065% of the sample comes from the top ten.

The CDR3 numbers 12 residues from cysteine through phenylalanine. Only CDR3 DNA remains: 36 bases, in frame from the first base. V is reduced by 4 bases and J by 5 bases, leaving a spacing of 7 bases between them. As encoded in the germline V gene, CDR1 is ENHRY while CDR2 is SYGVKD. Results and caveats for the whole study, not just this receptor: Because cDNA was sequenced instead of genomic DNA, highly expressing activated cells could be over-represented, though the groups showed no difference in activation or CD3 levels. PCR might favor shorter templates, but patient and control samples were amplified and corrected together, so any skew would affect both groups equally. Type 1 diabetes patients showed a moderate but significant shortening of TCRB CDR3 length in all four CD4+ subsets. HLA sub-analyses involved small numbers of individuals, so any influence of HLA type on TCRB rearrangement remained unresolved. Naive, central memory and regulatory TCRB repertoires appeared to be more similar among patients than among healthy donors. At VDJ recombination sites, type 1 diabetes patients had fewer insertions and more deleted nucleotides, which implies abnormalities in thymic rearrangement.

The sequence was obtained from a man aged 18 to 30 in good health. The sample comprised naive CD4+ T cells from blood. The sample's cell subset or site label, decoded: true naive CD4+ T cells. This receptor chain uses TRBV10-3 and TRBJ2-3; D gene: possibly TRBD2, on 5 matching bases. The DNA is as follows: TGTGCCATCAGTGGGACTTTAGATACGCAGTATTTT. Its translation reads: CAISGTLDTQYF.